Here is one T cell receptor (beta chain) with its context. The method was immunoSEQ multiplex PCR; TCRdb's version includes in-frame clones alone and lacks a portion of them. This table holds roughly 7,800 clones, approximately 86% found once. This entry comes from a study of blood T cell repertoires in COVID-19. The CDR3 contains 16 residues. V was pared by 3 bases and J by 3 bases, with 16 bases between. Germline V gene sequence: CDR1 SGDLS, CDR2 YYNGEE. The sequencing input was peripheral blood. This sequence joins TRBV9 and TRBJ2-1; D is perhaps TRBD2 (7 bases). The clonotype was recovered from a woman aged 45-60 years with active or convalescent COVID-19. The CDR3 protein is CASSAGDYLGYNEQFF. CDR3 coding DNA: TGTGCCAGCAGCGCAGGGGACTACTTGGGCTACAATGAGCAGTTCTTC.